This TCR beta chain was captured in a study of blood T cell repertoires in COVID-19 (TCRdb year 2020). Study-level background: For ImmuneRACE Cohort 3, a participant was defined as recovered based on two consecutive negative NP/OP PCR tests, clearance by a healthcare professional, or resolution of symptoms. Samples covering the acute and convalescent phases of COVID-19 were provided by collaborators in the United States, Italy and Spain. The prospective study material was composed of cDNA or gDNA derived from T cells, B-cell-depleted T cells, or PBMCs. Deeply sampled blood TCRbeta repertoires from subjects exposed to, actively infected with, or recovered from COVID-19 were included in the dataset. The repertoires were released in a freely available public database meant as a resource for research on the immune response to SARS-CoV-2. The samples were drawn from the first 160 participants of the ongoing ImmuneRACE study and from under 1,500 subjects provided by 6 global collaborators. A de-identified subject ID, COVID-19 status, age in years and sex were almost always included in the sample metadata. Where HLA class I and class II types were available, the types were taken from metadata supplied by the sample provider, not from assay-based typing. General study outcomes and caveats: The amount of clinical and demographic metadata varied by source and participant and was provided uncurated.

In the germline V gene, CDR1 corresponds to SQVTM and CDR2 to ANQGSEA. After removal of 3 bases from V and 3 bases from J, the junction retains 1 base not matched to a gene. Including the terminal cysteine and phenylalanine, the CDR3 comprises 13 residues. Just the 39-base CDR3 DNA is kept, in frame starting at base 1. Remarks on this clone: The specificity of this receptor is unknown. No base quality information exists; no much larger clone differs at one position.

TCRbeta CDR3 regions were amplified from genomic DNA using the immunoSEQ Assay, a bias-controlled multiplex PCR. Turning to the authors' computational methods: Nucleated cell counts per sample were estimated from amplification of reference gene primers within the assay. Sequence reads were collapsed and filtered to measure the absolute abundance of every unique TCRbeta CDR3 rearrangement. For each sample, productive Simpson clonality was calculated as the square root of Simpson's diversity index over productive rearrangements. TCRdb retrieved this table from immuneACCESS and kept in-frame rearrangements only. Not all clones are present; in checked studies, unresolved V genes account for under half, and no reason is known for the remainder. That table furnishes V, J and clone size, whereas the DNA furnished D and trimming. Recorded for this sample are hundreds of thousands of clones; around 87% of them occurred a single time. The ten largest clonotypes hold around 1.9% of the sample.

Participants in the prospective study were aged about 18 to 90 years, lived in 24 United States geographic areas, and enrolled through a virtual design. In the prospective study, cohorts were assigned on the basis of participant-reported clinical history obtained from a screening survey and a study questionnaire. Mobile phlebotomists in the prospective study collected whole blood, serum and a nasopharyngeal or oropharyngeal swab from every participant. Additional blood draws and questionnaires over an approximately 2-month period could optionally be provided by prospective study participants. Blood samples from the prospective study were shipped frozen or at room temperature prior to DNA extraction.

The sample taken for sequencing was PBMCs or T cells enriched from blood (not recorded which). The chain uses TRBV29-1 and TRBJ1-2, with TRBD1 identical over 10 junction bases. This TCR was sampled from a man aged 40-55 years in a cohort exposed to, infected with or recovered from COVID-19 (not recorded which). The DNA reads as follows: TGCAGCGTTGACGGGACAGGGGACTATGGCTACACCTTC. Its translation reads: CSVDGTGDYGYTF.